This entry lists 11 T cell receptor beta chains sequenced from one sample in a study of blood T cell repertoires in COVID-19. Data came from immunoSEQ multiplex PCR; TCRdb stores just in-frame clones and leaves some out. This table has 150,000 to 200,000 clones, 76% appearing once. The sample consisted of PBMCs or T cells enriched from blood (not recorded which). Receptors originate from a woman aged 50 to 60 with acute COVID-19.

The chain joins TRBV12-3 or TRBV12-4 to TRBJ1-1; D perhaps matches TRBD1 (5 bases). There are 13 residues in the CDR3. Trimming left V 4 bases short and J 5 bases short, with 11 bases between. The CDR3 nucleotides read TGTGCCAGCAGTTCCGAGGGGAGGACTGAAGCTTTCTTT. This codes for CASSSEGRTEAFF.

The V and J genes are TRBV7-8 and TRBJ1-1; 7 bases map to TRBD1. J lost 0 bases, V lost 10 bases, and 5 bases had no gene match. The length of the CDR3 is 13 residues. The germline V gene encodes CDR1 SGHVS and CDR2 FQNEAQ. The CDR3 DNA reads TGTGCCACCACAGGGGACCTGAACACTGAAGCTTTCTTT. Residues: CATTGDLNTEAFF.

The CDR3 DNA is TGCGCCAGCAGCCAAGATGGGGAGTACTCTGGAAACACCATATATTTT. Residues: CASSQDGEYSGNTIYF. The gene calls are TRBV4-1 and TRBJ1-3; no firm D call. CDR1 and CDR2 from the germline V gene are MGHRA and YSYEKL. The V end lost 0 bases, the J end lost 0 bases, and 9 bases lay between the germline ends. The CDR3 loop spans 16 amino acids.

J is TRBJ1-5 and V is TRBV2; D might be TRBD1 (6 bases). The V gene's germline CDR1 is SNHLY and CDR2 FYNNEI. This CDR3 is built from 16 residues. The ends were cut back, 4 bases at V and 7 bases at J, with 20 bases in the middle. The CDR3 DNA is TGTGCCAGCAGTGCCCATCGGGGGGGGGCTAGGCAGCCCCAGCATTTT. Translated, it gives CASSAHRGGARQPQHF.

The chain uses TRBV29-1 and TRBJ1-2, with D perhaps matching TRBD1 (5 bases). The CDR3 is 17 amino acids. Germline CDR1 and CDR2: SQVTM and ANQGSEA. V was pared by 0 bases and J by 0 bases, with 17 bases between. Here the CDR3 reads CSVEDLYQGGANYGYTF. DNA of the CDR3: TGCAGCGTTGAAGATCTGTACCAGGGTGGAGCTAACTATGGCTACACCTTC.

This clone was counted once. The chain joins TRBV6-1 to TRBJ2-1, with 10 bases lining up with TRBD2. The CDR3 covers 15 residues. With V trimmed by 0 bases and J by 4 bases, 0 bases remained unmatched. Germline V gives CDR1 MNHNS, CDR2 SASEGT. The CDR3 DNA is TGTGCCAGCAGTGAAGCAGCGGGGGGGTACAATGAGCAGTTCTTC. Translated, it gives CASSEAAGGYNEQFF.

The rearrangement links TRBV5-1 to TRBJ1-1, with 9 bases lining up with TRBD1. The CDR3 is made up of 16 amino acids. After removal of 2 bases from V and 1 base from J, the junction contained 6 bases not matched to a gene. Germline assignment: CDR1 SGHRS and CDR2 YFSETQ. The CDR3, as DNA: TGCGCCAGCAGCTTCGGACAGGGGAGGACGAACACTGAAGCTTTCTTT. Its translation is CASSFGQGRTNTEAFF.

This chain links TRBV19 with TRBJ1-1, with 7 bases matching TRBD1. With 10 bases clipped from V and 6 bases from J, the junction kept 8 bases outside the gene matches. Germline CDR1 is LNHDA and CDR2 is SQIVND (reference sequence). This CDR3 is built from 12 residues. CDR3 loop: CANHRGVSEAFF. The CDR3 region has the DNA TGTGCCAACCACAGGGGAGTCTCTGAAGCTTTCTTT.

The chain links TRBV29-1 to TRBJ1-4; D remains ambiguous. This CDR3 region has 14 residues. V was shortened by 7 bases and J by 0 bases, with 12 bases between the two germline ends. Germline assignment: CDR1 SQVTM and CDR2 ANQGSEA. This CDR3 reads CSAQEEATNEKLFF. The DNA for the CDR3 is TGCAGCGCTCAGGAAGAAGCAACTAATGAAAAACTGTTTTTT.

The chain has TRBV30 and TRBJ1-2; TRBD1 aligns across 9 bases. This CDR3 contains 13 residues. Germline-derived CDR1 and CDR2 are GTSNPN and SVGIG (reference sequence). V trimming: 4 bases; J trimming: 8 bases; junction bases outside the gene matches: 8. This chain's CDR3 is CAWTTGGAEGYTF. The CDR3 coding sequence is TGTGCCTGGACTACAGGGGGCGCGGAAGGCTACACCTTC.

This sequence joins TRBV6-5 and TRBJ1-6; 8 bases are a match to TRBD1. Germline CDR1 is MNHEY and CDR2 is SVGAGI. The ends lost 2 bases at V and 9 bases at J; junction bases unmatched: 9. This CDR3 region has 16 residues. The CDR3 sequence is CASSYGTGDVGSPLHF. The DNA of the CDR3 is TGTGCCAGCAGTTACGGGACAGGTGATGTCGGTTCACCCCTCCACTTT.